The 16 T cell receptor beta chains given below trace back to one sample, sequenced in a study of cytomegalovirus exposure and HLA in healthy donors. Use of 60 Vbeta and 13 Jbeta primers characterized the PCR. Generated by immunoSEQ multiplex PCR, the TCRdb table keeps only in-frame clones and is missing some. In the table there are about 210,000 clones, about 75% of which are singletons. The sample comprised PBMCs. The receptor source for this set is a male donor in good health and CMV-seronegative.

V gene TRBV5-1 combines with J gene TRBJ2-2; 9 positions agree with TRBD1. V was pared by 0 bases and J by 4 bases, with 10 bases of the junction left unmatched. The V gene's germline CDR1 is SGHRS and CDR2 YFSETQ. The CDR3 covers 18 residues. The DNA for the CDR3 is TGCGCCAGCAGCTTGGCCCCTACAGGGGGCGGAAGCACCGGGGAGCTGTTTTTT. Amino acid sequence: CASSLAPTGGGSTGELFF.

The chain is built from TRBV14 and TRBJ2-7; no clear D. Germline CDR1 reads SGHDN; CDR2 reads FVKESK. CDR3 size: 12 residues. Trimming stripped 5 bases from V and 4 bases from J, with 9 bases between. This chain's CDR3 is CASSDYRYEQYF. In DNA, the CDR3 is TGTGCCAGCAGCGATTACCGGTACGAGCAGTACTTC.

This chain connects TRBV19 to TRBJ2-7, with D maybe TRBD2 (6 bases). Trimming removed 3 bases from V and 3 bases from J, with 9 bases in between. The CDR3 has 13 residues. Germline assignment: CDR1 LNHDA and CDR2 SQIVND (reference sequence). As DNA, the CDR3 is TGTGCCAGTAGTATTTGGCGGGGCTACGAGCAGTACTTC. Encoded protein: CASSIWRGYEQYF.

The chain links TRBV28 to TRBJ1-2; a possible D gene is TRBD1 (5 bases). The length of the CDR3 is 15 residues. Looked up from germline, CDR1 is MDHEN and CDR2 is SYDVKM. Trimming removed 7 bases at V and 1 base at J, with 16 bases between. The CDR3, as DNA: TGTGCCAGCATAAAGGCAGGGAGGGGTAACTATGGCTACACCTTC. It specifies CASIKAGRGNYGYTF.

CDR3 sequence reads: CASSYFSGGAGETQYF. CDR3 nucleotide sequence: TGCGCCAGCAGCTACTTTAGCGGGGGGGCCGGAGAGACCCAGTACTTC. V is TRBV5-1 and J is TRBJ2-5, with TRBD2 matching over 11 bases. This CDR3 comprises 16 residues. CDR1 and CDR2 (germline): SGHRS, YFSETQ. J was trimmed by 4 bases and V by 3 bases; bases with no gene match: 8. The entire variable domain, with the rest obtained from reference TRBV5-1 and TRBJ2-5, is as follows: KAGVTQTPRYLIKTRGQQVTLSCSPISGHRSVSWYQQTPGQGLQFLFEYFSETQRNKGNFPGRFSGRQFSNSRSEMNVSTLELGDSALYLCASSYFSGGAGETQYFGPGTRLLVL.

V is TRBV7-3 and J is TRBJ2-2; possibly TRBD1 for D (5 bases). This CDR3 is 14 amino acids long. Germline lookup yields CDR1 SGHTA and CDR2 FQGTGA. The V end lost 6 bases, the J end lost 1 base, and 9 bases lay between the germline ends. The DNA of the CDR3 is TGTGCCAGCAGACCGCAGGGGAACACCGGGGAGCTGTTTTTT. Translation gives CASRPQGNTGELFF.

The chain recombines TRBV7-2 with TRBJ2-7; 8 bases map to TRBD2. Germline CDR1 reads SGHTA; CDR2 reads FQGNSA. CDR3 size: 14 residues. Germline trimming cut 5 bases from V and 6 bases from J; bases unmatched to any gene: 9. The CDR3 region has the DNA TGTGCCAGCAGCCCCGGAGCGGGAGTCGGCGAGCAGTACTTC. This translates into CASSPGAGVGEQYF.

This clone was seen only a few times. The rearrangement links TRBV19 to TRBJ1-1, with 8 bases fitting TRBD1. CDR1 is LNHDA, CDR2 SQIVND, per germline (reference sequence). With 7 bases clipped from V and 0 bases from J, the junction kept 10 bases outside the gene matches. This CDR3 region has 16 residues. CDR3 loop: CASISGTGLVNTEAFF. DNA of the CDR3: TGTGCCAGTATTTCAGGGACAGGTCTTGTGAACACTGAAGCTTTCTTT.

The chain is built from TRBV19 and TRBJ1-5, with D perhaps matching TRBD1 (5 bases). Germline CDR1 reads LNHDA; CDR2 reads SQIVND (reference sequence). The CDR3 extends over 14 amino acids. V lost 3 bases and J lost 11, with 17 bases in between. CDR3 region: CASSMSGVGSAQHF. Here the CDR3 DNA reads TGTGCCAGTAGTATGTCGGGGGTAGGGTCGGCCCAGCATTTT.

The rearrangement links TRBV7-2 to TRBJ1-1, with 8 bases fitting TRBD1. V was pared by 2 bases and J by 1 base, with 0 bases of the junction left unmatched. The CDR3 covers 14 residues. Germline V lookup: CDR1 SGHTA, CDR2 FQGNSA. The CDR3 loop is CASSLQGANTEAFF. CDR3 DNA sequence: TGTGCCAGCAGCTTACAGGGGGCGAACACTGAAGCTTTCTTT. The complete variable domain, with remaining parts taken from reference TRBV7-2 and TRBJ1-1, reads GAGVSQSPSNKVTEKGKDVELRCDPISGHTALYWYRQSLGQGLEFLIYFQGNSAPDKSGLPSDRFSAERTGGSVSTLTIQRTQQEDSAVYLCASSLQGANTEAFFGQGTRLTVV.

The chain links TRBV5-6 to TRBJ1-3; 7 positions match TRBD1. Germline assignment: CDR1 SGHDT and CDR2 YYEEEE. Trimming cost V 2 bases and J 3 bases; bases outside gene matches: 5. There are 15 residues in the CDR3. The CDR3 DNA sequence: TGTGCCAGCAGCTTACAGGGGATGGGTGGAAACACCATATATTTT. Its translation: CASSLQGMGGNTIYF.

The chain is built from TRBV6-5 and TRBJ2-2; D remains unclear. The V end lost 4 bases, the J end lost 0 bases, and 9 bases lay between the germline ends. This CDR3 spans 15 amino acids. Germline lookup yields CDR1 MNHEY and CDR2 SVGAGI. The CDR3 here is CASSWSRTNTGELFF. CDR3 sequence (DNA): TGTGCCAGCAGTTGGAGTCGGACGAACACCGGGGAGCTGTTTTTT.

This chain connects TRBV7-9 to TRBJ1-2, with 7 bases identical to TRBD1. The V gene end was trimmed by 1 base and the J gene end by 4 bases; junction bases not matched to a gene: 6. There are 15 residues in the CDR3. Germline V gene sequence: CDR1 SEHNR, CDR2 FQNEAQ (reference sequence). The CDR3 is CASSLGQGWSYGYTF. The CDR3 DNA reads as TGTGCCAGCAGCTTAGGACAGGGTTGGAGCTATGGCTACACCTTC.

About this clone: The sample carries other DNA sequences with the same CDR3. This chain joins TRBV7-9 and TRBJ2-5, with 7 bases lining up with TRBD2. Germline CDR1 SEHNR, CDR2 FQNEAQ (reference sequence). Trimming at V came to 1 base and at J to 2 bases, leaving 1 base not matched to a gene. The CDR3 totals 14 residues. CDR3 loop: CASSLGGLQETQYF. DNA for the CDR3: TGTGCCAGCAGCTTAGGGGGACTACAAGAGACCCAGTACTTC. Combining the CDR3 with reference TRBV7-9 and TRBJ2-5 gives the whole variable domain DTGVSQNPRHKITKRGQNVTFRCDPISEHNRLYWYRQTLGQGPEFLTYFQNEAQLEKSRLLSDRFSAERPKGSFSTLEIQRTEQGDSAMYLCASSLGGLQETQYFGPGTRLLVL.

The rearrangement joins TRBV9 to TRBJ2-1, with 11 bases aligning to TRBD2. The CDR3 covers 15 residues. Germline lookup yields CDR1 SGDLS and CDR2 YYNGEE. V trimming: 3 bases; J trimming: 7 bases; junction bases outside the gene matches: 6. The CDR3 DNA reads as TGTGCCAGCAGCGGTAGCGGGAGGGCCCTGAATGAGCAGTTCTTC. It codes for CASSGSGRALNEQFF.

The chain is built from TRBV2 and TRBJ1-2; D unresolved. Germline CDR1 SNHLY, CDR2 FYNNEI. V shed 1 base and J shed 8 bases, with 8 bases lying between them. The CDR3 runs 12 residues. CDR3 region: CASSEGLQGYTF. As DNA, the CDR3 is TGTGCCAGCAGTGAAGGACTTCAAGGCTACACCTTC.